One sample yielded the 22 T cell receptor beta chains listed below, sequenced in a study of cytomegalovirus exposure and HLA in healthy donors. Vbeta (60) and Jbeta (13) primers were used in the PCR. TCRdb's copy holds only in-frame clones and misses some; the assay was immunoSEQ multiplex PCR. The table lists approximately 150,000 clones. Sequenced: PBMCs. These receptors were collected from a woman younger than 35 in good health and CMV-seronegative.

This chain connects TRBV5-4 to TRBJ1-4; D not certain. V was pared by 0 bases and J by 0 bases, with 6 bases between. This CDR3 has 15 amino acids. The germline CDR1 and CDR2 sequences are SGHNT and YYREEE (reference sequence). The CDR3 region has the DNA TGTGCCAGCAGCTTGGATGGAGCAACTAATGAAAAACTGTTTTTT. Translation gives CASSLDGATNEKLFF.

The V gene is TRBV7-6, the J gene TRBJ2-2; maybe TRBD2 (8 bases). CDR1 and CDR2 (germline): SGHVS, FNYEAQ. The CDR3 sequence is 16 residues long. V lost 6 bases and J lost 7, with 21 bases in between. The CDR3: CASSPLAATGDGELFF. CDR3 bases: TGTGCCAGCAGTCCACTAGCGGCAACAGGGGACGGGGAGCTGTTTTTT.

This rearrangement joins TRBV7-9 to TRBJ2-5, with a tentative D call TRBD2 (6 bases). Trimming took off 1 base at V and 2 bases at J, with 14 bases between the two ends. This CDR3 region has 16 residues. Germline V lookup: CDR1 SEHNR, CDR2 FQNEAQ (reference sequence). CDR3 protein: CASSLGRGSVQETQYF. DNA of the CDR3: TGTGCCAGCAGCTTAGGTCGGGGGTCAGTTCAAGAGACCCAGTACTTC.

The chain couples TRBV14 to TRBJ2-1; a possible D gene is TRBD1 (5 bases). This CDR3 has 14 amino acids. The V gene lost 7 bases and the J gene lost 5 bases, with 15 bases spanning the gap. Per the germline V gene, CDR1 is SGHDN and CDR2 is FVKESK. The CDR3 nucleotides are TGTGCCAGCAAAGTGGGGCTAGGGGACAATGAGCAGTTCTTC. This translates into CASKVGLGDNEQFF.

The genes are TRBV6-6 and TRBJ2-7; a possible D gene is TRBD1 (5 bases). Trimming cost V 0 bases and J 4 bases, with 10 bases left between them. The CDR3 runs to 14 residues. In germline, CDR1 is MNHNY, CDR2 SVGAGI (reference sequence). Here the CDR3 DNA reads TGTGCCAGCAGTTACTCGATAGGGGCATACGAGCAGTACGTC. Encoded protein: CASSYSIGAYEQYV.

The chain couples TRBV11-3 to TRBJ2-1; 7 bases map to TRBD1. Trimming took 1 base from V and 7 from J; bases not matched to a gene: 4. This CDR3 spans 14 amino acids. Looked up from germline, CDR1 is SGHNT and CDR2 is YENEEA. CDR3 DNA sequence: TGTGCCAGCAGCTTAGGTGGGACAGTGAATGAGCAGTTCTTC. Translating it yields CASSLGGTVNEQFF.

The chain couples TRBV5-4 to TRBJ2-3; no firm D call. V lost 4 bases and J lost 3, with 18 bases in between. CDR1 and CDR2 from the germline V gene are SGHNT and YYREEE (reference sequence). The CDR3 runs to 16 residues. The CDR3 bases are TGTGCCAGCAGCATATATTCCGGCGGAGCAACAGATACGCAGTATTTT. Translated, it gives CASSIYSGGATDTQYF.

This CDR3 is CASSQASLPGGRQYF. The DNA of the CDR3 is TGTGCCAGCAGCCAAGCTTCTCTTCCGGGGGGGAGACAGTATTTT. The chain joins TRBV14 to TRBJ2-3; 8 bases map to TRBD2. The CDR3 totals 15 residues. In germline, CDR1 is SGHDN, CDR2 FVKESK. V shed 1 base, J shed 12 bases, and the junction held 12 bases outside the gene matches.

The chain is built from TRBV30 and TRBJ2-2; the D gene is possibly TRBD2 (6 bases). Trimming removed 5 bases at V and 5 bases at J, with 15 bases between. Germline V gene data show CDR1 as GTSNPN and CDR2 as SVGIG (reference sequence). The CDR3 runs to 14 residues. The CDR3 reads CAWRGRSGTGELFF. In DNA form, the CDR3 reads TGTGCCTGGCGGGGGAGGTCGGGTACCGGGGAGCTGTTTTTT.

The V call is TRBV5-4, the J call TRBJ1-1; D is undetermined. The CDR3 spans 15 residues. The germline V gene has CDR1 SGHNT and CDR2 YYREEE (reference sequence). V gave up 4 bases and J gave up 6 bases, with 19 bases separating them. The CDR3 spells CASSAARRSRAEAFF. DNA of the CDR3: TGTGCCAGCAGCGCAGCGCGCCGATCGAGGGCTGAAGCTTTCTTT.

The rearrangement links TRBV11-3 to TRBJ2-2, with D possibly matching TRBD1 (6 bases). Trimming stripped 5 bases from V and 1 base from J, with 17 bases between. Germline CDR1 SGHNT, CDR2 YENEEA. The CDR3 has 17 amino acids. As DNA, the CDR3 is TGTGCCAGCAGCGGGATCTTCCTGACAGGGAACACCGGGGAGCTGTTTTTT. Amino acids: CASSGIFLTGNTGELFF.

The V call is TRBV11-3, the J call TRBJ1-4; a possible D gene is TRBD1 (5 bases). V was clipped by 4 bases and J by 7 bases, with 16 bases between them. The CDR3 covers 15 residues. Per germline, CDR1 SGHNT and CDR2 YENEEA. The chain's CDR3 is CASSYSRGGSEKLFF. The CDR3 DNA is TGTGCCAGCAGCTACTCGCGGGGCGGGAGTGAAAAACTGTTTTTT.

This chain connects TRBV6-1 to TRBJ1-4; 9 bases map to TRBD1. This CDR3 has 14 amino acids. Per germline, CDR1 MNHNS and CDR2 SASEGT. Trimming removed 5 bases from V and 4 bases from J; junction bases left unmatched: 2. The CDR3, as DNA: TGTGCCAGCAGTCGGACAGGGGTTAATGAAAAACTGTTTTTT. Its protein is CASSRTGVNEKLFF.

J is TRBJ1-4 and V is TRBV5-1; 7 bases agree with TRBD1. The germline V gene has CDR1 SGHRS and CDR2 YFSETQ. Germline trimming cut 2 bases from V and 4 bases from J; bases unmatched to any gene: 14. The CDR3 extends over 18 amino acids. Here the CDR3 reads CASSLTGVGTEVNEKLFF. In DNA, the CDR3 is TGCGCCAGCAGCTTAACAGGGGTTGGGACAGAGGTTAATGAAAAACTGTTTTTT.

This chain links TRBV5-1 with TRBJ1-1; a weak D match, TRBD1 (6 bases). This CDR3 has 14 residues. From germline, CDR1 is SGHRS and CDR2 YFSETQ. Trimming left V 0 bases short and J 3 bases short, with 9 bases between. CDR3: CASSLGQVDTEAFF. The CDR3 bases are TGCGCCAGCAGCTTGGGACAGGTTGACACTGAAGCTTTCTTT.

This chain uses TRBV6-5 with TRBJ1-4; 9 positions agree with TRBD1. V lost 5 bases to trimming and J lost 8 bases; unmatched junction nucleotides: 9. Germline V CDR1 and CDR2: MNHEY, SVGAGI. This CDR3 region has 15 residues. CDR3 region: CASSPQGQGREKLFF. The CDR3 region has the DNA TGTGCCAGCAGTCCCCAGGGACAGGGACGAGAAAAACTGTTTTTT.

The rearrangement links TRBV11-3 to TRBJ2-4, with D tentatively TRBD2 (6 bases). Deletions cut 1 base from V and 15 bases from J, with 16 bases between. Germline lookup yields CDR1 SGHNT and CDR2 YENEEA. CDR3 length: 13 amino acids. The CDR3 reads CASSLGASATTYF. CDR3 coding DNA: TGTGCCAGCAGCTTAGGGGCTAGCGCCACGACGTACTTC.

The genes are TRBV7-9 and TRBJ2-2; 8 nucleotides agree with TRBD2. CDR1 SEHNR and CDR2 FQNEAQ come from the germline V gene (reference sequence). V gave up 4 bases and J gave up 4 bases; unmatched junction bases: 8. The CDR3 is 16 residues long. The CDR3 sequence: CASSSQRELITGELFF. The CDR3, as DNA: TGTGCCAGCAGCTCCCAGCGGGAGTTGATCACCGGGGAGCTGTTTTTT.

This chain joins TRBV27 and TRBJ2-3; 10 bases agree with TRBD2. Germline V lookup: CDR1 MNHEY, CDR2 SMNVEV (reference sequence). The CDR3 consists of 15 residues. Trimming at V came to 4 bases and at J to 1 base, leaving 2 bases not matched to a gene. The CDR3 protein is CASSYGLAGTDTQYF. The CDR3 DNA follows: TGTGCCAGCAGTTACGGACTAGCGGGCACAGATACGCAGTATTTT.

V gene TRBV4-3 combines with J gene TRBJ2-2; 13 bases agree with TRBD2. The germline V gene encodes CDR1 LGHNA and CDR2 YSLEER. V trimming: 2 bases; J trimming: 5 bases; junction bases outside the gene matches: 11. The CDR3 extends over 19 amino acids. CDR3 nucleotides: TGCGCCAGCAGCCAATCGACTAGCGGGAGGACGATATTTACCGGGGAGCTGTTTTTT. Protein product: CASSQSTSGRTIFTGELFF.

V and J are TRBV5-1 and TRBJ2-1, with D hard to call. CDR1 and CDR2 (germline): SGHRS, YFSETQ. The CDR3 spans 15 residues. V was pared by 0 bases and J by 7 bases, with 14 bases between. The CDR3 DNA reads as TGCGCCAGCAGCTTGGAGGCGGCACATTGGAATGAGCAGTTCTTC. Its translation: CASSLEAAHWNEQFF.

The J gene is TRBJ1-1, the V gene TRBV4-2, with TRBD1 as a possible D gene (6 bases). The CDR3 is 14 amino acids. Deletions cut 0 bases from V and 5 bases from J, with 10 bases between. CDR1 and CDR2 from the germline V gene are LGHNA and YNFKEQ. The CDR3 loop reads CASSQDWGLTEAFF. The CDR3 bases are TGTGCCAGCAGCCAAGATTGGGGGCTTACTGAAGCTTTCTTT.